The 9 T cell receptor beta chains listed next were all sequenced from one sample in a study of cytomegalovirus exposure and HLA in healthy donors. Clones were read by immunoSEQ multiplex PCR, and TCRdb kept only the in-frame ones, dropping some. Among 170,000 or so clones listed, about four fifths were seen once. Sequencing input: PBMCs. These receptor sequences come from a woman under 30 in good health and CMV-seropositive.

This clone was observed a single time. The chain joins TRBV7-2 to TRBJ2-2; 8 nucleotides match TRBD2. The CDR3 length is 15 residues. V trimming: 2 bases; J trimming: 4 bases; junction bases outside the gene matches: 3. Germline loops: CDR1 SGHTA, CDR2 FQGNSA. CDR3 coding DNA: TGTGCCAGCAGCTTAAATCGGGGGGGCACCGGGGAGCTGTTTTTT. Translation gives CASSLNRGGTGELFF. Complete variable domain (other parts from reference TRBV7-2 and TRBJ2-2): GAGVSQSPSNKVTEKGKDVELRCDPISGHTALYWYRQSLGQGLEFLIYFQGNSAPDKSGLPSDRFSAERTGGSVSTLTIQRTQQEDSAVYLCASSLNRGGTGELFFGEGSRLTVL.

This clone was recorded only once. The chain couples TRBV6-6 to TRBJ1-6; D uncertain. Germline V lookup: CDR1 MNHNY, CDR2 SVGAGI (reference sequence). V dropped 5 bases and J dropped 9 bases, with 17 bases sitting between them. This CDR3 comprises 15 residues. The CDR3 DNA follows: TGTGCCAGCAGTAGCTTAGAGGGCCTGGGTTCACCCCTCCACTTT. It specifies CASSSLEGLGSPLHF.

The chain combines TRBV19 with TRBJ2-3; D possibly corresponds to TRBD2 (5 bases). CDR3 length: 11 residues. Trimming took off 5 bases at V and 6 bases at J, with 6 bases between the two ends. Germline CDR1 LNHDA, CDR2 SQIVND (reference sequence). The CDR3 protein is CASSPGDTQYF. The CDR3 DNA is TGTGCCAGTAGTCCGGGGGATACGCAGTATTTT. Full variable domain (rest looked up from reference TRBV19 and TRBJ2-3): DGGITQSPKYLFRKEGQNVTLSCEQNLNHDAMYWYRQDPGQGLRLIYYSQIVNDFQKGDIAEGYSVSREKKESFPLTVTSAQKNPTAFYLCASSPGDTQYFGPGTRLTVL.

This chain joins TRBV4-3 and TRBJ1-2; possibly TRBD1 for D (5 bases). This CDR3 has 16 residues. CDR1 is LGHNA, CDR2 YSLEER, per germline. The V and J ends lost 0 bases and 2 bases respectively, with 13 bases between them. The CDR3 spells CASSQEGRGRNYGYTF. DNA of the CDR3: TGCGCCAGCAGCCAAGAAGGGAGGGGTAGAAACTATGGCTACACCTTC.

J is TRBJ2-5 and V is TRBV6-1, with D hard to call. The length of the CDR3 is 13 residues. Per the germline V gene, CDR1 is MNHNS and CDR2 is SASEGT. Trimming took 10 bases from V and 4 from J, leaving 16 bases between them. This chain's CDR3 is CAITVRPGETQYF. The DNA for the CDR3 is TGTGCCATTACCGTGAGACCGGGAGAGACCCAGTACTTC.

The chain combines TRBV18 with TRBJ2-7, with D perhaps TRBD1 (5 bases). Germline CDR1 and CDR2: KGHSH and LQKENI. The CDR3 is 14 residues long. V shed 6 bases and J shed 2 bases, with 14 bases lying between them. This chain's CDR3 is CASSLQGTTYEQYF. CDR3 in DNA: TGTGCCAGCTCCCTCCAGGGCACAACCTACGAGCAGTACTTC.

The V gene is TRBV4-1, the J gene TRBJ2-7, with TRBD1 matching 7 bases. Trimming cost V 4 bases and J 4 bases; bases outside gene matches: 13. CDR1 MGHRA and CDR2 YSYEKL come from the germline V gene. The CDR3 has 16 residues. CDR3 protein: CASSPDTGTVFYEQYF. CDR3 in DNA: TGCGCCAGCAGCCCGGACACCGGGACAGTTTTTTACGAGCAGTACTTC.

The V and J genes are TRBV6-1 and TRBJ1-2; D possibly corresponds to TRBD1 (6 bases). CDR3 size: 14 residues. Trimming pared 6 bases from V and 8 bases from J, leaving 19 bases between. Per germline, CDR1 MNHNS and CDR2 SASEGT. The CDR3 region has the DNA TGTGCCAGCAGCAGGACAGATGGTGAGGTGGGCTACACCTTC. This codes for CASSRTDGEVGYTF.

The CDR3 here is CASSAAGGVDETQYF. The CDR3 DNA follows: TGTGCCAGCAGTGCCGCGGGGGGGGTCGACGAGACCCAGTACTTC. This chain links TRBV2 with TRBJ2-5, with 9 bases lining up with TRBD2. Germline CDR1 is SNHLY and CDR2 is FYNNEI. Germline trimming cut 4 bases from V and 5 bases from J; bases unmatched to any gene: 8. The CDR3 is 15 amino acids.